Listed here are 30 T cell receptor beta chains from one sample, sequenced in a study of cytomegalovirus exposure and HLA in healthy donors (dated by TCRdb to the late 2010s). Receptor libraries were prepared by the immunoSEQ multiplex PCR assay. For the multiplex PCR, a mixture combining 60 forward primers for TCR Vbeta segments and 13 reverse primers for TCR Jbeta segments was used. TCRdb carries this immuneACCESS record with in-frame sequences only. Its versions omit some clonotypes, under half of them owing to an unresolved V gene in the studies checked, with the rest unexplained. This sample lists about 160,000 clones; approximately 79% were detected once. The top ten clones comprise about 4.5% of the sample. The material sequenced was PBMCs. Source of these receptors: a man aged 40-49 years in good health and CMV-seronegative.

On this clone: At one of its ends the junction is not consistent with the germline gene, which may arise from a read error. The chain links TRBV6-6 to TRBJ2-5; TRBD1 might be the D (7 bases). CDR1 is MNHNY, CDR2 SVGAGI, per germline (reference sequence). The CDR3 runs 12 residues. CDR3 loop: CASTGGQGTQYF. Written as DNA, the CDR3 is TGTGCCAGCACAGGGGGGCAAGGGACCCAGTACTTC.

J is TRBJ1-2 and V is TRBV9; D might be TRBD1 (6 bases). The germline V gene encodes CDR1 SGDLS and CDR2 YYNGEE. Trimming took off 0 bases at V and 1 base at J, with 7 bases between the two ends. This CDR3 has 14 amino acids. The CDR3 protein is CASSVADSNYGYTF. The CDR3 DNA reads TGTGCCAGCAGCGTAGCGGACAGTAACTATGGCTACACCTTC.

The V and J genes are TRBV13 and TRBJ2-5, with a weak D call TRBD2 (6 bases). The CDR3 totals 15 residues. Trimming stripped 0 bases from V and 11 bases from J, with 19 bases between. CDR1 and CDR2 from the germline V gene are PRHDT and FYEKMQ (reference sequence). The CDR3 region is CASSLGWTDGEEQYF. Here the CDR3 DNA reads TGTGCCAGCAGCTTAGGGTGGACTGATGGGGAGGAGCAGTACTTC.

Note on this clone: Other nucleotide sequences in the sample specify the same CDR3. The chain uses TRBV6-6 and TRBJ1-5; D is undetermined. The germline V gene encodes CDR1 MNHNY and CDR2 SVGAGI (reference sequence). CDR3 length equals 9 residues. CDR3 protein: CAASRPQHF. DNA for the CDR3: TGTGCTGCCTCTAGGCCCCAGCATTTT.

This clone was counted once. The chain employs TRBV7-9 and TRBJ2-7; 9 nucleotides match TRBD2. Germline-derived CDR1 and CDR2 are SEHNR and FQNEAQ (reference sequence). The CDR3 contains 16 residues. V lost 1 base, J lost 7 bases, and 11 bases stayed unmatched. The CDR3 sequence: CASSLVRPSGAYEQYF. The CDR3 DNA reads as TGTGCCAGCAGCTTAGTCAGGCCTAGCGGGGCTTATGAGCAGTACTTC.

With respect to this clone: This sample includes further DNA sequences coding for the same CDR3. V usage is TRBV4-1 and J usage is TRBJ2-3; possibly TRBD1 for D (6 bases). V lost 2 bases to trimming and J lost 0 bases, with 6 bases between them. In germline, CDR1 is MGHRA, CDR2 YSYEKL. The CDR3 covers 14 residues. In nucleotides, the CDR3 is TGCGCCAGCAGCCAAACAGGGAGCACAGATACGCAGTATTTT. Translated: CASSQTGSTDTQYF.

The V and J genes are TRBV7-2 and TRBJ1-2, with a possible D match to TRBD1 (5 bases). The germline V gene has CDR1 SGHTA and CDR2 FQGNSA. V was cut by 6 bases and J by 4 bases, with 18 bases left in between. The CDR3 length is 15 residues. CDR3 DNA: TGTGCCAGCAGTCAGGACACCTTGAGCTTCTATGGCTACACCTTC. Translated, it gives CASSQDTLSFYGYTF.

This clone was recorded a few times. The chain uses TRBV7-9 and TRBJ2-2; TRBD2 might be the D (5 bases). V was pared by 4 bases and J by 6 bases, with 21 bases between. This CDR3 spans 17 amino acids. Germline CDR1 reads SEHNR; CDR2 reads FQNEAQ (reference sequence). CDR3 sequence (DNA): TGTGCCAGCAGCTCCCCCGCCGGGATGGGTAAAGCCGGGGAGCTGTTTTTT. It translates to CASSSPAGMGKAGELFF.

The CDR3: CASSPQTDTQYF. DNA for the CDR3: TGTGCCAGCAGCCCCCAGACAGATACGCAGTATTTT. This rearrangement joins TRBV14 to TRBJ2-3; the D is unclear. Germline CDR1 SGHDN, CDR2 FVKESK. The V gene lost 4 bases and the J gene lost 3 bases, with 5 bases spanning the gap. The CDR3 totals 12 residues.

The chain couples TRBV11-3 to TRBJ2-3, with D unclear. Germline V gene sequence: CDR1 SGHNT, CDR2 YENEEA. V lost 0 bases, J lost 1 base, and 5 bases lay in between. This CDR3 is 14 amino acids long. The CDR3 is CASSLDPGTDTQYF. The CDR3 coding sequence is TGTGCCAGCAGCTTAGATCCAGGCACAGATACGCAGTATTTT.

This clone was seen a handful of times. The chain couples TRBV28 to TRBJ2-7; 12 bases map to TRBD1. Germline assignment: CDR1 MDHEN and CDR2 SYDVKM. CDR3 size: 18 residues. V lost 3 bases and J lost 2; bases outside the gene matches: 11. CDR3 bases: TGTGCCAGCAGTTTTCCTGTTAGGGGGACAGGGGGCCCCTACGAGCAGTACTTC. It translates to CASSFPVRGTGGPYEQYF.

The chain couples TRBV6-5 to TRBJ2-7, with TRBD1 as a possible D gene (7 bases). Per germline, CDR1 MNHEY and CDR2 SVGAGI. The CDR3 consists of 16 residues. V lost 0 bases and J lost 1, with 13 bases in between. The CDR3 protein is CASSYSRRGVSYEQYF. CDR3 sequence (DNA): TGTGCCAGCAGTTACTCACGCAGGGGGGTTTCCTACGAGCAGTACTTC.

In its sample, this clone was seen a few times. The chain uses TRBV28 and TRBJ1-4; D is unclear. The germline V gene has CDR1 MDHEN and CDR2 SYDVKM. V was pared by 3 bases and J by 6 bases, with 5 bases between. The CDR3 contains 12 residues. CDR3: CASSFFDEKLFF. DNA of the CDR3: TGTGCCAGCAGTTTTTTCGATGAAAAACTGTTTTTT.

The chain joins TRBV23-1 to TRBJ1-1, with D maybe TRBD1 (5 bases). TRBV23-1 is recorded as an ORF, its role being uncertain. The CDR3 loop spans 16 amino acids. Trimming removed 3 bases from V and 4 bases from J, with 18 bases in between. CDR3 sequence (DNA): TGCGCCAGCAGTCAGAAGGTGGGAACTACAGGCACTGAAGCTTTCTTT. Its translation is CASSQKVGTTGTEAFF.

This clone was observed a handful of times. The rearrangement links TRBV14 to TRBJ2-7; 8 nucleotides line up with TRBD1. This CDR3 region has 14 residues. In germline, CDR1 is SGHDN, CDR2 FVKESK. The trim removed 4 bases at V and 3 bases at J, leaving 5 bases unmatched. DNA for the CDR3: TGTGCCAGCAGCCGACAGGGGATGGGCTACGAGCAGTACTTC. Translated: CASSRQGMGYEQYF.

A few counts support this clone. The genes are TRBV6-1 and TRBJ2-3; 8 bases agree with TRBD1. Trimming at V came to 10 bases and at J to 3 bases, leaving 9 bases not matched to a gene. Germline CDR1 is MNHNS and CDR2 is SASEGT. The CDR3 totals 14 residues. In DNA, the CDR3 is TGTGCCATCCTACAGGGGGTTAGGACAGATACGCAGTATTTT. Protein sequence: CAILQGVRTDTQYF.

The chain uses TRBV19 and TRBJ2-4, with D possibly TRBD2 on 6 matching bases. The V end lost 6 bases, the J end lost 5 bases, and 14 bases lay between the germline ends. Per the germline V gene, CDR1 is LNHDA and CDR2 is SQIVND (reference sequence). The CDR3 contains 14 residues. CDR3: CASRPLGLENIQYF. CDR3 nucleotide sequence: TGTGCCAGTAGGCCCCTGGGACTTGAAAACATTCAGTACTTC.

The CDR3 nucleotides read TGTGCCAGCAGTTACTCGGGGGGGGGAGGGTACACTGAAGCTTTCTTT. It translates to CASSYSGGGGYTEAFF. The genes are TRBV6-6 and TRBJ1-1; tentative D call: TRBD1 (5 bases). With 0 bases removed from V and 3 bases from J, the gap between germline ends came to 14 bases. Germline V gene data show CDR1 as MNHNY and CDR2 as SVGAGI (reference sequence). The CDR3 is made up of 16 amino acids.

The chain links TRBV6-5 to TRBJ2-3, with 11 bases matching TRBD2. Germline V gene sequence: CDR1 MNHEY, CDR2 SVGAGI. The CDR3 runs 15 residues. V shed 6 bases and J 0 bases; nucleotides not matched to a gene: 2. The CDR3 bases are TGTGCCAGCAGGCTAGCGGGGGGTAGCACAGATACGCAGTATTTT. Its translation: CASRLAGGSTDTQYF.

The chain is built from TRBV6-5 and TRBJ2-3; 7 bases agree with TRBD2. V was clipped by 2 bases and J by 4 bases; unmatched bases: 6. Germline V gene lookup returns CDR1 MNHEY and CDR2 SVGAGI. CDR3 size: 15 residues. The CDR3: CASSYDGGTSDTQYF. For the CDR3, the DNA is TGTGCCAGCAGTTACGACGGGGGGACGTCAGATACGCAGTATTTT.

This sequence joins TRBV19 and TRBJ2-2; the D gene is possibly TRBD2 (5 bases). The CDR3 totals 14 residues. Germline CDR1 is LNHDA and CDR2 is SQIVND (reference sequence). V shed 7 bases and J shed 3 bases, with 12 bases lying between them. Here the CDR3 reads CASTERGYTGELFF. The CDR3 region has the DNA TGTGCCAGTACCGAACGGGGTTACACCGGGGAGCTGTTTTTT.

The chain carries TRBV5-5 and TRBJ2-3, with 9 bases aligning to TRBD2. Germline V CDR1 and CDR2: SGHKS, YYEKEE (reference sequence). The junction had 3 bases not matched to a gene; V was cut back by 4 bases and J by 0 bases. CDR3 length equals 15 residues. The CDR3 sequence is CASSVGLASTDTQYF. CDR3 in DNA: TGTGCCAGCAGCGTGGGACTAGCTAGCACAGATACGCAGTATTTT.

This clone showed up just once. This sequence joins TRBV5-1 and TRBJ2-5; D is unclear. The CDR3 runs to 11 residues. Germline assignment: CDR1 SGHRS and CDR2 YFSETQ. Trimming removed 5 bases from V and 2 bases from J, with 4 bases in between. For the CDR3, the DNA is TGCGCCAGCAGTCAACAAGAGACCCAGTACTTC. It yields the protein CASSQQETQYF.

The V gene is TRBV7-2, the J gene TRBJ1-2, with D perhaps matching TRBD1 (5 bases). The CDR3 is 16 residues long. The germline gives CDR1 SGHTA, CDR2 FQGNSA. Trimming left V 4 bases short and J 0 bases short, with 15 bases between. CDR3 in DNA: TGTGCCAGCAGCTCCGTGGGATGGGACTCTAACTATGGCTACACCTTC. Translation gives CASSSVGWDSNYGYTF.

This chain joins TRBV19 and TRBJ1-5, with 10 bases fitting TRBD1. V shed 3 bases, J shed 4 bases, and the junction held 12 bases outside the gene matches. CDR1 is LNHDA and CDR2 is SQIVND in the germline V gene (reference sequence). The CDR3 totals 18 residues. CDR3 bases: TGTGCCAGTAGTATGCCTGGGACAGGGGCGGTAGTAAATCAGCCCCAGCATTTT. Translation gives CASSMPGTGAVVNQPQHF.

The rearrangement joins TRBV11-3 to TRBJ2-7; 7 bases are shared with TRBD2. Germline trimming cut 1 base from V and 4 bases from J; bases unmatched to any gene: 7. Germline V lookup: CDR1 SGHNT, CDR2 YENEEA. The CDR3 extends over 15 amino acids. Here the CDR3 DNA reads TGTGCCAGCAGCTTAGGGGAGGGGTCCGTATACGAGCAGTACTTC. Its protein is CASSLGEGSVYEQYF.

Remarks on this clone: An end of the junction differs from the germline gene, which may be a read error. The chain links TRBV19 to TRBJ1-4; unclear D gene. This CDR3 has 15 amino acids. CDR1 is LNHDA, CDR2 SQIVND, per germline (reference sequence). This CDR3 reads CASKAQPGTNEKLFF. The CDR3 nucleotides are TGTGCAAGTAAGGCCCAACCCGGGACTAATGAAAAACTGTTTTTT. Complete variable domain (other parts from reference TRBV19 and TRBJ1-4): DGGITQSPKYLFRKEGQNVTLSCEQNLNHDAMYWYRQDPGQGLRLIYYSQIVNDFQKGDIAEGYSVSREKKESFPLTVTSAQKNPTAFYLCASKAQPGTNEKLFFGSGTQLSVL.

V and J are TRBV29-1 and TRBJ1-1; D not resolved. The V and J ends lost 1 base and 4 bases respectively, with 10 bases between them. Per the germline V gene, CDR1 is SQVTM and CDR2 is ANQGSEA. The CDR3 is made up of 13 amino acids. Here the CDR3 reads CSVEGGRSTEAFF. CDR3 DNA sequence: TGCAGCGTTGAAGGAGGGAGGAGCACTGAAGCTTTCTTT. Complete variable domain (other parts from reference TRBV29-1 and TRBJ1-1): SAVISQKPSRDICQRGTSLTIQCQVDSQVTMMFWYRQQPGQSLTLIATANQGSEATYESGFVIDKFPISRPNLTFSTLTVSNMSPEDSSIYLCSVEGGRSTEAFFGQGTRLTVV.

This rearrangement joins TRBV4-1 to TRBJ2-7; maybe TRBD1 (8 bases). V dropped 1 base and J dropped 7 bases, with 17 bases sitting between them. Germline CDR1 is MGHRA and CDR2 is YSYEKL. This CDR3 has 15 residues. The CDR3 DNA reads as TGCGCCAGCAGCCAAGGGACAGGGTGGGGGGGGGAGCAGTACTTC. This encodes CASSQGTGWGGEQYF.

This rearrangement joins TRBV5-6 to TRBJ1-3; TRBD1 aligns across 7 bases. V lost 4 bases, J lost 4 bases, and 11 bases stayed unmatched. The CDR3 has 16 amino acids. Germline CDR1 and CDR2: SGHDT and YYEEEE. DNA for the CDR3: TGTGCCAGCAGCCGAAAGGGACAGCGACTCGGAAACACCATATATTTT. Protein product: CASSRKGQRLGNTIYF.